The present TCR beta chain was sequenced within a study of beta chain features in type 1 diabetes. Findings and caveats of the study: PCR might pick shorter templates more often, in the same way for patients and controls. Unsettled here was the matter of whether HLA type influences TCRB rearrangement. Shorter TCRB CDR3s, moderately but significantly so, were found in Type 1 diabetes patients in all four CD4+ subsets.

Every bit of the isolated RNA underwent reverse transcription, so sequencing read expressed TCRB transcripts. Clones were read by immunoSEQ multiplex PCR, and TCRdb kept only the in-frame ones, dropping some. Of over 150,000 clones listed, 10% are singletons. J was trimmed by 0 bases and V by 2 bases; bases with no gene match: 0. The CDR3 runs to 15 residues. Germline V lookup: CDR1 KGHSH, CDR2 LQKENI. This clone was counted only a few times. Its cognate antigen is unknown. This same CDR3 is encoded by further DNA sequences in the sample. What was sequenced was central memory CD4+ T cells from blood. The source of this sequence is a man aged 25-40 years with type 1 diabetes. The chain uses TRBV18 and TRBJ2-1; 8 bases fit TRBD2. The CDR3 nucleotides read TGTGCCAGCTCACCAAGCGGGAGCTCCTACAATGAGCAGTTCTTC. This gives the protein CASSPSGSSYNEQFF.